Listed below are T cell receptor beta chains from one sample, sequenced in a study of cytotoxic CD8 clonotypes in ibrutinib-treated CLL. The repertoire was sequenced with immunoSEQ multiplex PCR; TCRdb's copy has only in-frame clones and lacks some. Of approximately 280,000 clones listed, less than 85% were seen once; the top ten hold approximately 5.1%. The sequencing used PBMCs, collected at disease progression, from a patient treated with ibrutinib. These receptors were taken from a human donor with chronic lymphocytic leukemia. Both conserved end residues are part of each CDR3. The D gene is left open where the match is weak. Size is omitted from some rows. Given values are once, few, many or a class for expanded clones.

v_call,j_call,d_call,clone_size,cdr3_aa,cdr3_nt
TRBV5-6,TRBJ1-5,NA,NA,CASSLGGGLSNQPQHF,TGTGCCAGCAGCTTGGGCGGGGGGCTGAGCAATCAGCCCCAGCATTTT
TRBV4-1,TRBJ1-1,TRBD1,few,CASSLKRAQGAGTEAFF,TGCGCCAGCAGCCTGAAAAGGGCACAGGGGGCTGGGACTGAAGCTTTCTTT
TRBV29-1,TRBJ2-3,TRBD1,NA,CSSGQESDTQYF,TGCAGCTCGGGACAGGAGTCAGATACGCAGTATTTT
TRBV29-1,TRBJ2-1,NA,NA,CSVEAARNEQFF,TGCAGCGTTGAAGCGGCGCGGAATGAGCAGTTCTTC
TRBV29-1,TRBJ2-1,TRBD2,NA,CSVELAGRSYNEQFF,TGCAGCGTTGAACTAGCGGGGCGCTCCTACAATGAGCAGTTCTTC
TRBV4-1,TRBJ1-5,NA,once,CASSQEAGMGQPQHF,TGCGCCAGCAGCCAAGAAGCGGGGATGGGTCAGCCCCAGCATTTT
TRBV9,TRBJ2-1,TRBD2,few,CASSLTSGGLQFF,TGTGCCAGCAGCCTTACTAGCGGGGGGTTGCAGTTCTTC
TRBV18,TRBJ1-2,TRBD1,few,CASSPAGQGFYGYTF,TGTGCCAGCTCACCAGCAGGACAGGGGTTCTATGGCTACACCTTC
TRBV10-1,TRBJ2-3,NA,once,CASSDAVIALGADTQYF,TGCGCCAGCAGTGACGCCGTAATCGCCCTCGGGGCCGATACGCAGTATTTT
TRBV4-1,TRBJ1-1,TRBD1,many,CASRGTGGHTEAFF,TGCGCCAGCAGGGGGACAGGGGGCCACACTGAAGCTTTCTTT
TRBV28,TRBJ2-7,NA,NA,CASSEGLKQYF,TGTGCCAGCAGTGAGGGTCTGAAGCAGTACTTC
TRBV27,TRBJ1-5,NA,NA,CASSDRGGYQPQHF,TGTGCCAGCAGTGACCGAGGGGGATATCAGCCCCAGCATTTT
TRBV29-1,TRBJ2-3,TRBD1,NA,CSADRDDTDTQYF,TGCAGCGCCGACAGGGACGACACAGATACGCAGTATTTT
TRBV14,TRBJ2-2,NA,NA,CASSRSIPPNTGELFF,TGTGCCAGCAGTCGGAGCATCCCCCCGAACACCGGGGAGCTGTTTTTT
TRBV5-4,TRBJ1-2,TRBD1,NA,CASSWGQGLYGYTF,TGTGCCAGCAGCTGGGGACAGGGACTCTATGGCTACACCTTC
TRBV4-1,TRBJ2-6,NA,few,CASSQVAGAGANVLTF,TGCGCCAGCAGCCAAGTCGCAGGGGCTGGGGCCAACGTCCTGACTTTC
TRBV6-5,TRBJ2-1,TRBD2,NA,CASSPSGSRSRFF,TGTGCCAGCAGTCCCAGCGGGAGCAGGTCTCGGTTCTTC
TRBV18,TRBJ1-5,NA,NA,CASSGGSNQPQHF,TGTGCCAGCTCGGGTGGCAGCAATCAGCCCCAGCATTTT
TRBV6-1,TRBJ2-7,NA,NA,CASTKGHVSSYEQYF,TGTGCCAGCACTAAGGGACACGTCAGCTCCTACGAGCAGTACTTC
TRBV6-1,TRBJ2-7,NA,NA,CASSPLGGDAHEQYF,TGTGCCAGCAGTCCACTGGGGGGTGATGCCCACGAGCAGTACTTC
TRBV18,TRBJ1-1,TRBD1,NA,CASSLRQGQMNTEAFF,TGTGCCAGCTCACTTCGACAGGGGCAAATGAACACTGAAGCTTTCTTT
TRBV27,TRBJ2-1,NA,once,CASSLAGLYNEQFF,TGTGCCAGCAGTTTGGCGGGACTCTACAATGAGCAGTTCTTC
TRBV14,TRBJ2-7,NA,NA,CASSQVGPGQGYEQYF,TGTGCCAGCAGCCAAGTTGGACCGGGCCAGGGCTACGAGCAGTACTTC
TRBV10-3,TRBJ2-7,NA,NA,CAISVGDPYEQYF,TGTGCCATCAGTGTGGGGGACCCCTACGAGCAGTACTTC
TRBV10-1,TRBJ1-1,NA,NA,CATSRDNTEAFF,TGCGCCACCTCCCGGGACAACACTGAAGCTTTCTTT
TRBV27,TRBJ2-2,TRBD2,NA,CASRLAGAPGELFF,TGTGCCAGCAGACTAGCGGGAGCCCCCGGGGAGCTGTTTTTT
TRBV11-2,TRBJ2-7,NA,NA,CASSLGRTYEQYF,TGTGCCAGCAGCTTAGGTCGGACCTACGAGCAGTACTTC
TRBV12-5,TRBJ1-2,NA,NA,CASGLVRGQGANYGYTF,TGTGCTAGTGGTTTGGTACGAGGGCAGGGAGCTAACTATGGCTACACCTTC
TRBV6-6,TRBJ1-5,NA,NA,CASSTLSNQPQHF,TGTGCCAGCAGCACGTTGAGCAATCAGCCCCAGCATTTT
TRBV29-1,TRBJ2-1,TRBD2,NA,CSVDASGIHEQFF,TGCAGCGTTGATGCTAGCGGGATCCATGAGCAGTTCTTC
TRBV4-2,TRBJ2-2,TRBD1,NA,CASSLQGAMGGELFF,TGTGCCAGCAGCCTACAGGGGGCGATGGGCGGGGAGCTGTTTTTT
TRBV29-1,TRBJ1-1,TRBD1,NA,CSAGTGFMNTEAFF,TGCAGCGCTGGGACAGGGTTCATGAACACTGAAGCTTTCTTT
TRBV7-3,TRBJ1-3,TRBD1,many,CASSSSGTEENTIYF,TGTGCCAGCAGCTCCTCCGGGACAGAGGAAAACACCATATATTTT
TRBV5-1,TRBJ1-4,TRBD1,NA,CASSPMTGEGEKLFF,TGCGCCAGCAGCCCAATGACAGGGGAGGGAGAAAAACTGTTTTTT
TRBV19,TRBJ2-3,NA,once,CASSMLGGTDTQYF,TGTGCCAGTAGTATGTTGGGTGGCACAGATACGCAGTATTTT
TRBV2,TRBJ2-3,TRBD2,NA,CASRAGTSGTDTQYF,TGTGCCAGCAGAGCCGGGACTAGCGGCACAGATACGCAGTATTTT
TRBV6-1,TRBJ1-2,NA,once,CASILGRNGYTF,NA
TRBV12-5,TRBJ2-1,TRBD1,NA,CASGPRTGFDEQFF,TGTGCTAGTGGTCCGAGGACAGGGTTCGATGAGCAGTTCTTC
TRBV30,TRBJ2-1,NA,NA,CADPDEQFF,TGTGCGGATCCCGATGAGCAGTTCTTC
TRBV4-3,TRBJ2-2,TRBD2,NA,CASSPRLAGDTGELFF,TGCGCCAGCAGCCCTCGTCTAGCGGGAGACACCGGGGAGCTGTTTTTT
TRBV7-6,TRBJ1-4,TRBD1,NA,CASSLGGGQGVFF,TGTGCCAGCAGCTTAGGCGGGGGACAGGGAGTGTTTTTT
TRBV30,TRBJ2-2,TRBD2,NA,CAWSVRVSRLAVNTGELFF,TGTGCCTGGAGTGTAAGGGTGAGTCGACTAGCGGTAAACACCGGGGAGCTGTTTTTT
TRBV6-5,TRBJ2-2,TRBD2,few,CASSYAGGTGELFF,TGTGCCAGCAGTTACGCGGGAGGAACCGGGGAGCTGTTTTTT
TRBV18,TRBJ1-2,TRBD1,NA,CASSGTGAYGYTF,TGTGCCAGCTCAGGGACAGGGGCTTATGGCTACACCTTC